What follows are 30 T cell receptor beta chains derived from one specimen sequenced in a study of cytomegalovirus exposure and HLA in healthy donors. This PCR relied on a set of 60 Vbeta primers and 13 Jbeta primers. Method: immunoSEQ multiplex PCR; TCRdb's copy keeps in-frame clones and lacks some. The sample holds 80,000 or so clones, about 79% seen once. The sequenced sample consisted of PBMCs. The receptors were sampled from a woman aged 40 to 50 in good health and CMV-seronegative.

The CDR3 DNA is TGCGCCAGCAGCCCGCTGGGGGGACCGAGTGGCGGAAACACCATATATTTT. Its protein product is CASSPLGGPSGGNTIYF. This chain links TRBV5-1 with TRBJ1-3; perhaps TRBD1 as D (5 bases). The CDR3 extends over 17 amino acids. V dropped 4 bases and J dropped 4 bases, with 21 bases sitting between them. Per the germline V gene, CDR1 is SGHRS and CDR2 is YFSETQ.

The rearrangement joins TRBV27 to TRBJ2-1, with D perhaps matching TRBD1 (5 bases). The CDR3 sequence is 13 residues long. V lost 5 bases, J lost 9 bases, and 14 bases lay in between. Germline CDR1 and CDR2: MNHEY and SMNVEV (reference sequence). In nucleotides, the CDR3 is TGTGCCAGCAGTCAGGCGCTTAGGGGTGAGCAGTTCTTC. It translates to CASSQALRGEQFF.

This sequence joins TRBV7-3 and TRBJ1-1, with a possible D match to TRBD1 (5 bases). CDR1 is SGHTA, CDR2 FQGTGA, per germline. Trimming left V 5 bases short and J 1 base short, with 8 bases between. The CDR3 runs 13 residues. CDR3 residues: CASSLQANTEAFF. For the CDR3, the DNA is TGTGCCAGCAGCCTACAGGCGAACACTGAAGCTTTCTTT.

The CDR3 DNA is TGTGCCAGCAGTCTAGACAGGGGGCCCGATCAGCCCCAGCATTTT. It is translated as CASSLDRGPDQPQHF. V gene TRBV6-5 combines with J gene TRBJ1-5; 10 bases are a match to TRBD1. V was clipped by 5 bases and J by 5 bases; unmatched bases: 6. CDR1 and CDR2 from the germline V gene are MNHEY and SVGAGI. The CDR3 sequence is 15 residues long.

The chain has TRBV6-6 and TRBJ2-1, with 11 bases matching TRBD2. V dropped 2 bases and J dropped 6; count of bases not matched to a gene: 6. Germline V gene lookup returns CDR1 MNHNY and CDR2 SVGAGI (reference sequence). The CDR3 length is 16 residues. The CDR3 DNA follows: TGTGCCAGCAGTTACCCGACTAGCGGGAACATCAATGAGCAGTTCTTC. This translates into CASSYPTSGNINEQFF.

V is TRBV10-3 and J is TRBJ2-1; maybe TRBD1 (6 bases). Trimming cost V 9 bases and J 0 bases, with 9 bases left between them. This CDR3 is built from 13 residues. Germline V gene lookup returns CDR1 ENHRY and CDR2 SYGVKD. CDR3 DNA sequence: TGTGCCATAAGGGGGAGCTCCTACAATGAGCAGTTCTTC. Protein product: CAIRGSSYNEQFF.

This clone was seen only once. The rearrangement links TRBV4-1 to TRBJ2-7; 10 bases line up with TRBD2. Losses at the gene ends were 7 bases for V and 4 bases for J; bases not matched to a gene: 7. In germline, CDR1 is MGHRA, CDR2 YSYEKL. CDR3 length equals 14 residues. The CDR3 loop is CASTQIAGGYEQYF. DNA of the CDR3: TGCGCCAGCACCCAGATAGCGGGGGGTTACGAGCAGTACTTC.

The gene calls are TRBV6-4 and TRBJ2-3; D is ambiguous. Looked up from germline, CDR1 is MRHNA and CDR2 is SNTAGT. The germline V and J ends were trimmed by 6 bases and 0 bases, with 10 bases remaining between them. The CDR3 totals 14 residues. The CDR3 sequence: CASRALPSTDTQYF. DNA for the CDR3: TGTGCCAGCAGGGCCCTTCCTAGCACAGATACGCAGTATTTT.

This chain uses TRBV28 with TRBJ2-7; 8 nucleotides line up with TRBD2. CDR1 and CDR2 (germline): MDHEN, SYDVKM. Trimming removed 7 bases from V and 4 bases from J; junction bases left unmatched: 24. The CDR3 length is 19 residues. Here the CDR3 reads CASTSETPRGGLAIYEQYF. The CDR3 region has the DNA TGTGCCAGCACCTCGGAGACCCCCCGGGGTGGACTAGCAATATACGAGCAGTACTTC.

The CDR3 DNA reads as TGTGCCAGTAAGCGTCAGATGAACACTGAAGCTTTCTTT. It specifies CASKRQMNTEAFF. The rearrangement uses TRBV19 and TRBJ1-1; D is unresolved. V was pared by 7 bases and J by 0 bases, with 9 bases between. CDR1 LNHDA and CDR2 SQIVND come from the germline V gene (reference sequence). CDR3 length: 13 residues.

The J gene is TRBJ1-1, the V gene TRBV10-1; D call uncertain. Trimming left V 3 bases short and J 11 bases short, with 13 bases between. This CDR3 has 12 residues. Per the germline V gene, CDR1 is WNHNN and CDR2 is SYGVQD (reference sequence). The CDR3: CASSDNRVEAFF. The CDR3 DNA reads as TGCGCCAGCAGTGATAATCGGGTTGAGGCTTTCTTT.

This chain joins TRBV7-6 and TRBJ1-1, with a tentative D call TRBD1 (5 bases). CDR3 length equals 14 residues. Trimming stripped 0 bases from V and 7 bases from J, with 12 bases between. CDR1 and CDR2 (germline): SGHVS, FNYEAQ. The CDR3 sequence: CASSLALGEGEAFF. For the CDR3, the DNA is TGTGCCAGCAGCTTAGCGTTGGGGGAGGGTGAAGCTTTCTTT.

The chain has TRBV7-9 and TRBJ2-7, with 7 nucleotides matching TRBD1. With 2 bases clipped from V and 4 bases from J, the junction kept 5 bases outside the gene matches. CDR3 length: 14 residues. The germline CDR1 and CDR2 sequences are SEHNR and FQNEAQ (reference sequence). The DNA for the CDR3 is TGTGCCAGCAGCTTATCGGGACAGCCTTACGAGCAGTACTTC. Translation gives CASSLSGQPYEQYF.

This clone was seen only a few times. The chain is built from TRBV12-2 and TRBJ2-1; the table calls TRBD2, which could not be checked here. TRBV12-2 is classified as a pseudogene. This CDR3 is built from 19 residues. The CDR3 protein is CASRLGWIRDYRPEGEQFF. The DNA for the CDR3 is TGTGCAAGTCGCTTAGGATGGATCCGGGACTACCGTCCGGAGGGTGAGCAGTTCTTC.

The J gene is TRBJ2-3, the V gene TRBV7-9; a possible D gene is TRBD2 (7 bases). V dropped 5 bases and J dropped 6 bases, with 9 bases sitting between them. CDR1 is SEHNR, CDR2 FQNEAQ, per germline (reference sequence). The CDR3 totals 12 residues. The CDR3 region has the DNA TGTGCCAGCAGCGAGGGGGGGGATACGCAGTATTTT. Residues: CASSEGGDTQYF.

The genes are TRBV2 and TRBJ2-5, with D perhaps matching TRBD1 (7 bases). V shed 7 bases and J shed 0 bases, with 15 bases lying between them. Germline V gene sequence: CDR1 SNHLY, CDR2 FYNNEI. This CDR3 has 15 residues. The CDR3 sequence is CASTSQGGNQETQYF. In DNA, the CDR3 is TGTGCCAGCACCTCTCAGGGGGGAAACCAAGAGACCCAGTACTTC.

V usage is TRBV10-2 and J usage is TRBJ1-3, with D hard to call. From germline, CDR1 is WSHSY and CDR2 SAAADI. V was cut by 3 bases and J by 3 bases, with 9 bases left in between. CDR3 size: 14 residues. The CDR3 reads CASSEGTGGNTIYF. For the CDR3, the DNA is TGCGCCAGCAGTGAAGGCACGGGTGGAAACACCATATATTTT.

The sample holds a few counts of this clone. The chain has TRBV30 and TRBJ2-7; D gene uncertain. CDR3 length: 12 amino acids. Germline V gives CDR1 GTSNPN, CDR2 SVGIG (reference sequence). Trimming left V 0 bases short and J 5 bases short, with 8 bases between. The CDR3 DNA is TGTGCCTGGAGTGTACTATGGGACGAGCAGTACTTC. This encodes CAWSVLWDEQYF.

The J gene is TRBJ1-1, the V gene TRBV7-9; TRBD1 agrees at 8 bases. From germline, CDR1 is SEHNR and CDR2 FQNEAQ (reference sequence). Losses at the gene ends were 5 bases for V and 6 bases for J; bases not matched to a gene: 5. This CDR3 spans 13 amino acids. CDR3 sequence reads: CASSLTGEAEAFF. The CDR3 bases are TGTGCCAGCAGCCTGACAGGGGAGGCTGAAGCTTTCTTT.

V gene TRBV5-1 combines with J gene TRBJ2-7; 7 nucleotides match TRBD2. Germline CDR1 is SGHRS and CDR2 is YFSETQ. The length of the CDR3 is 14 residues. V trimming: 4 bases; J trimming: 3 bases; junction bases outside the gene matches: 7. This CDR3 is CASSPSGPIYEQYF. CDR3 sequence (DNA): TGCGCCAGCAGCCCTAGCGGACCCATCTACGAGCAGTACTTC.

Note on this clone: The junction does not match germline at one end; this may be a read error. The rearrangement joins TRBV13 to TRBJ2-2; TRBD2 is a possible D gene (5 bases). CDR3 size: 17 residues. CDR1 is PRHDT, CDR2 FYEKMQ, per germline (reference sequence). CDR3 sequence reads: CASAQIRVRSRTGKLFF. The CDR3 nucleotides are TGTGCCAGCGCCCAGATTAGGGTTCGGTCGAGGACCGGGAAGCTGTTTTTT. Full variable domain (missing parts from reference TRBV13 and TRBJ2-2): AAGVIQSPRHLIKEKRETATLKCYPIPRHDTVYWYQQGPGQDPQFLISFYEKMQSDKGSIPDRFSAQQFSDYHSELNMSSLELGDSALYFCASAQIRVRSRTGKLFFGEGSRLTVL.

The chain combines TRBV25-1 with TRBJ1-1, with TRBD1 matching over 10 bases. The J segment lost 6 bases and the V segment lost 3 bases, leaving 4 bases of the junction unmatched. CDR3 size: 14 residues. Per the germline V gene, CDR1 is MGHDK and CDR2 is SYGVNS. The CDR3 protein is CASSDRQGAAEAFF. CDR3 nucleotides: TGTGCCAGCAGTGACCGACAGGGGGCGGCTGAAGCTTTCTTT.

The gene calls are TRBV7-3 and TRBJ2-1, with TRBD2 matching over 10 bases. Germline assignment: CDR1 SGHTA and CDR2 FQGTGA. The CDR3 totals 16 residues. The V gene end was trimmed by 6 bases and the J gene end by 5 bases; junction bases not matched to a gene: 10. The CDR3 coding sequence is TGTGCCAGCAGTAGCTACTCTAGCGGGAGTAACAATGAGCAGTTCTTC. Its translation: CASSSYSSGSNNEQFF.

The chain has TRBV5-1 and TRBJ2-2; TRBD2 matches at 8 bases. The CDR3 sequence is 15 residues long. J gave up 2 bases and V 2 bases, and 2 bases lay outside the gene matches. Germline V lookup: CDR1 SGHRS, CDR2 YFSETQ. The DNA for the CDR3 is TGCGCCAGCAGCTTCAGCGGGGGAAACACCGGGGAGCTGTTTTTT. Protein: CASSFSGGNTGELFF. Drawing the rest from reference TRBV5-1 and TRBJ2-2, the complete variable domain is KAGVTQTPRYLIKTRGQQVTLSCSPISGHRSVSWYQQTPGQGLQFLFEYFSETQRNKGNFPGRFSGRQFSNSRSEMNVSTLELGDSALYLCASSFSGGNTGELFFGEGSRLTVL.

This rearrangement joins TRBV6-5 to TRBJ2-1, with 9 nucleotides matching TRBD2. Germline V gene data show CDR1 as MNHEY and CDR2 as SVGAGI. The trim removed 6 bases at V and 3 bases at J, leaving 3 bases unmatched. The CDR3 consists of 14 residues. In DNA, the CDR3 is TGTGCCAGCAGAGAGACTAGCGGCTACAATGAGCAGTTCTTC. This codes for CASRETSGYNEQFF.

Of note for this clone: At one boundary the junction diverges from the germline segment, which might be a read error. Other nucleotide sequences in the sample specify the same CDR3. The rearrangement joins TRBV28 to TRBJ1-5; perhaps TRBD1 as D (6 bases). The CDR3 is made up of 15 amino acids. Germline CDR1 and CDR2: MDHEN and SYDVKM. CDR3 nucleotides: TGCGCCAGCACCCAGACAGGATATAGCAATCAGCCCCAGCATTTT. As protein: CASTQTGYSNQPQHF.

This clone was counted once. The rearrangement joins TRBV4-1 to TRBJ2-7; D is possibly TRBD1 (5 bases). This CDR3 has 14 amino acids. Trimming shortened V by 5 bases and J by 2 bases, and 13 bases separated the two germline ends. Per germline, CDR1 MGHRA and CDR2 YSYEKL. CDR3 sequence reads: CASSTPGRAYEQYF. The CDR3 nucleotides read TGCGCCAGCAGCACCCCGGGCAGGGCCTACGAGCAGTACTTC.

The chain is built from TRBV19 and TRBJ2-2, with a possible D match to TRBD2 (6 bases). The germline V gene encodes CDR1 LNHDA and CDR2 SQIVND (reference sequence). The CDR3 covers 15 residues. V was pared by 6 bases and J by 7 bases, with 18 bases between. The CDR3, as DNA: TGTGCCAGTAGCAAAAGGGTGGAGGGGAGCGGGGAGCTGTTTTTT. As protein: CASSKRVEGSGELFF.

CDR3 loop: CASSWKGARDTIYF. The CDR3 DNA follows: TGTGCCAGCAGCTGGAAGGGGGCCCGGGACACCATATATTTT. The V and J genes are TRBV7-2 and TRBJ1-3; TRBD1 matches 7 bases. CDR3 length: 14 amino acids. Trimming took 4 bases from V and 8 from J; bases not matched to a gene: 8. The germline V gene has CDR1 SGHTA and CDR2 FQGNSA.

The rearrangement uses TRBV6-5 and TRBJ2-7; 9 positions match TRBD2. The CDR3 runs 15 residues. CDR1 is MNHEY, CDR2 SVGAGI, per germline. The V and J ends lost 6 bases and 3 bases, in that order; junction bases with no gene match: 9. CDR3 DNA sequence: TGTGCCAGCAGACCTAGCGGGACCGGGAACTACGAGCAGTACTTC. Its protein product is CASRPSGTGNYEQYF.